A selection of T cell receptor beta chains follows, all from one sample in a study of T cell responses to AZD1222 COVID-19 vaccine. Sequenced by immunoSEQ multiplex PCR; TCRdb stores in-frame clones only, minus some. The table records approximately 140,000 clones, 80% to 95% of them present only once. The starting material was peripheral blood, obtained 28 days after the second AZD1222 dose. All receptors come from an adult who received the AZD1222 COVID-19 vaccine. Each CDR3 is given with its conserved first and last residue. The D gene is left open where the match is weak. The size of a clone is reported for some rows only, either as once, few or many, or as a class for expanded clones.

len	j_gene	abundance	d_gene	v_gene	CDR3aa	CDR3nt
15	TRBJ2-1	.	TRBD1	TRBV27	CASSFTGGARNEQFF	TGTGCCAGCAGTTTCACAGGGGGCGCCAGAAATGAGCAGTTCTTC
14	TRBJ1-2	.	.	TRBV14	CASSPAGGDYGYTF	TGTGCCAGCAGCCCCGCCGGGGGGGATTATGGCTACACCTTC
17	TRBJ2-3	.	.	TRBV11-3	CASSSILGPSSTDTQYF	TGTGCCAGCAGCTCCATCCTCGGCCCTTCTAGCACAGATACGCAGTATTTT
15	TRBJ2-2	.	TRBD1	TRBV28	CASIGAGQGYGELFF	TGTGCCAGCATTGGGGCGGGACAGGGCTACGGGGAGCTGTTTTTT
15	TRBJ2-2	.	.	TRBV28	CASTIPGVPSGELFF	TGTGCCAGCACCATCCCTGGGGTACCTTCCGGGGAGCTGTTTTTT
15	TRBJ2-7	.	.	TRBV9	CASSVGGGPNYEQYF	TGTGCCAGCAGCGTAGGGGGGGGCCCCAACTACGAGCAGTACTTC
16	TRBJ2-7	.	.	TRBV10-3	CAISESGQPAHHEQYF	TGTGCCATCAGTGAGTCGGGGCAGCCAGCCCACCACGAGCAGTACTTC
16	TRBJ2-3	.	TRBD1	TRBV4-3	CASSQGGGTGADTQYF	TGCGCCAGCAGCCAAGGAGGCGGGACAGGGGCCGATACGCAGTATTTT
15	TRBJ1-1	once	.	TRBV27	CASSLSRGANTEAFF	TGTGCCAGCAGTTTATCGAGGGGGGCTAACACTGAAGCTTTCTTT
16	TRBJ1-5	few	.	TRBV10-2	CASSESPGNSNQPQHF	TGCGCCAGCAGTGAGTCTCCAGGGAATAGCAATCAGCCCCAGCATTTT
13	TRBJ1-1	.	.	TRBV15	CATSRGEGTEAFF	TGTGCCACCAGCAGAGGTGAGGGCACTGAAGCTTTCTTT